This passage covers 10 T cell receptor beta chains from one sample sequenced in a study of T cell changes during pregnancy in multiple sclerosis. Using immunoSEQ multiplex PCR, the repertoire was profiled, and TCRdb retains in-frame clones only, with some absent. The sample yields roughly 48,000 clones, about nine tenths seen once. The sample consisted of CD4+ T cells from peripheral blood mononuclear cells, taken in the second trimester of pregnancy. Receptors originate from a female donor with multiple sclerosis, enrolled in a pregnancy study.

This clone was seen more than once but under ten times. This chain connects TRBV30 to TRBJ1-5; D is possibly TRBD1 (6 bases). This CDR3 contains 14 residues. The ends were cut back, 1 base at V and 9 bases at J, with 16 bases in the middle. Germline V lookup: CDR1 GTSNPN, CDR2 SVGIG (reference sequence). CDR3 DNA: TGTGCCTGGAGTGGACAGGCTCTATTTTGGCCCCAGCATTTT. The encoded protein is CAWSGQALFWPQHF.

By share, this clone counts as medium-sized. The V and J genes are TRBV7-8 and TRBJ1-5; 10 bases fit TRBD1. After removal of 5 bases from V and 5 bases from J, the junction contained 6 bases not matched to a gene. CDR3 length: 15 amino acids. Germline CDR1 reads SGHVS; CDR2 reads FQNEAQ. CDR3 in DNA: TGTGCCAGCAGCGCTAGGACAGGGGGTGATCAGCCCCAGCATTTT. It translates to CASSARTGGDQPQHF.

V gene TRBV19 combines with J gene TRBJ2-1, with TRBD1 matching 8 bases. The germline CDR1 and CDR2 sequences are LNHDA and SQIVND (reference sequence). V shed 8 bases, J shed 5 bases, and the junction held 5 bases outside the gene matches. The CDR3 runs 13 residues. The CDR3 sequence: CASGQGANNEQFF. CDR3 in DNA: TGTGCCAGTGGTCAGGGGGCGAACAATGAGCAGTTCTTC.

The chain is built from TRBV27 and TRBJ2-1; TRBD1 matches 9 bases. V lost 4 bases, J lost 8 bases, and 6 bases stayed unmatched. In germline, CDR1 is MNHEY, CDR2 SMNVEV (reference sequence). The CDR3 runs to 14 residues. CDR3 sequence (DNA): TGTGCCAGCAGTTCTTTGGGACAGGGCCATGAGCAGTTCTTC. Encoded protein: CASSSLGQGHEQFF.

J is TRBJ2-7 and V is TRBV5-1, with D possibly being TRBD1 (6 bases). Germline CDR1 reads SGHRS; CDR2 reads YFSETQ. V lost 2 bases, J lost 0 bases, and 9 bases lay in between. The CDR3 consists of 14 residues. CDR3 sequence (DNA): TGCGCCAGCAGCTTACGGACAGACTCCTACGAGCAGTACTTC. It specifies CASSLRTDSYEQYF.

The chain couples TRBV13 to TRBJ1-1, with TRBD1 matching over 11 bases. Trimming took 1 base from V and 14 from J; bases not matched to a gene: 12. Germline V gene sequence: CDR1 PRHDT, CDR2 FYEKMQ (reference sequence). CDR3 length equals 15 residues. The CDR3 region is CASSLDIGGTGGIFF. In DNA form, the CDR3 reads TGTGCCAGCAGCTTAGACATCGGTGGGACAGGGGGGATCTTCTTT.

The chain uses TRBV6-1 and TRBJ2-6, with D unclear. Germline V lookup: CDR1 MNHNS, CDR2 SASEGT. CDR3 length: 11 amino acids. V was pared by 3 bases and J by 8 bases, with 2 bases between. CDR3 protein: CASSDTNVLTF. The CDR3 region has the DNA TGTGCCAGCAGTGATACCAACGTCCTGACTTTC.

This clone was seen at least ten times. V usage is TRBV5-1 and J usage is TRBJ2-1; 9 bases align to TRBD2. The CDR3 loop spans 15 amino acids. The germline gives CDR1 SGHRS, CDR2 YFSETQ. J was trimmed by 5 bases and V by 7 bases; bases with no gene match: 10. DNA of the CDR3: TGCGCCAGCGGGATAGCGGGAGACGTCCACAATGAGCAGTTCTTC. Translating it yields CASGIAGDVHNEQFF.

The J gene is TRBJ1-2, the V gene TRBV29-1, with D possibly matching TRBD1 (5 bases). Deletions cut 1 base from V and 2 bases from J, with 20 bases between. Germline V gene lookup returns CDR1 SQVTM and CDR2 ANQGSEA. The CDR3 length is 17 residues. The DNA of the CDR3 is TGCAGCGTTGAAGGGGGCCAGGGCGAGGAGTTCAACTATGGCTACACCTTC. Protein sequence: CSVEGGQGEEFNYGYTF.

The chain joins TRBV29-1 to TRBJ2-3, with TRBD1 matching 7 bases. V gave up 4 bases and J gave up 4 bases; unmatched junction bases: 8. The CDR3 is 14 residues long. The germline gives CDR1 SQVTM, CDR2 ANQGSEA. The CDR3 DNA sequence: TGCAGCGTTGGAAGAGGGACAGATCCAGATACGCAGTATTTT. This translates into CSVGRGTDPDTQYF.